This TCR beta chain was profiled in a study of blood T cell repertoires in COVID-19 (dated by TCRdb to 2018 to 2020). With regard to the full study: Collaborator samples came from the United States, Italy and Spain and covered acute and convalescent phases of COVID-19. A freely available public database, intended as a resource for researchers studying the immune response to SARS-CoV-2, is where the repertoires were released. Samples were obtained from the ongoing ImmuneRACE study (first 160 participants) and from over 1,000 subjects provided by 6 global collaborators. HLA class I and class II types, where available, came from metadata supplied by the sample provider rather than from assay-based typing. Deeply sampled blood TCRbeta repertoires from subjects exposed to, actively infected with, or recovered from COVID-19 were included in the dataset. The prospective study material was composed of cDNA or gDNA derived from T cells, B-cell-depleted T cells, or PBMCs. Nearly every sample came with metadata listing a de-identified subject ID, COVID-19 status, age in years and sex. Study-wide conclusions, independent of this receptor: The amount of clinical and demographic metadata varied by source and participant and was provided uncurated.

TCRbeta CDR3 regions were amplified from genomic DNA using the immunoSEQ Assay, a bias-controlled multiplex PCR. Under the source paper's analysis protocol: The number of nucleated cells in each sample was estimated by amplification of reference gene primers within the assay. Sequence reads were collapsed and filtered to measure the absolute abundance of every unique TCRbeta CDR3 rearrangement. For each sample, productive Simpson clonality was calculated as the square root of Simpson's diversity index over productive rearrangements. Sourced from immuneACCESS, this table was stored by TCRdb with only in-frame sequences that have V and J called. A share of the clones is absent; for the studies checked, an unresolved V gene accounts for under half, and the remainder has no known explanation. Clone size and V and J calls were adopted from that table, with D and trimming inferred from the DNA. In this sample the table shows roughly 200,000 clones, about 88% of which occur a single time. Over 1.5% of the sample is held by the ten biggest clonotypes.

As for this clone: It lacks a known antigen. No quality values exist for individual bases; no much larger clone is one base distant.

The collaborating institutions used their own protocols to collect whole blood in K2EDTA tubes. For TCRbeta analysis, collaborators shipped samples as frozen whole blood, isolated PBMCs, or DNA extracted from either of those sample types. The germline V gene (reference sequence) specifies SEHNR as CDR1 and FQNEAQ as CDR2. The CDR3 numbers 16 residues from cysteine through phenylalanine. Only the CDR3 region is kept as DNA, spanning 48 bases read in frame from base 1. V and J are trimmed by 5 bases and 4 bases, and the gene matches miss 4 bases of the junction. The rearranged chain carries TRBV7-9 and TRBJ2-3; TRBD2 matches 15 bases in the middle. The receptor was isolated from an older man with acute or convalescent COVID-19. Sequencing was done on a sample of peripheral blood. The DNA sequence is given as TGTGCCAGCAGCCTCGGACTAGCGGGAGGGGCAGATACGCAGTATTTT. It translates to CASSLGLAGGADTQYF.